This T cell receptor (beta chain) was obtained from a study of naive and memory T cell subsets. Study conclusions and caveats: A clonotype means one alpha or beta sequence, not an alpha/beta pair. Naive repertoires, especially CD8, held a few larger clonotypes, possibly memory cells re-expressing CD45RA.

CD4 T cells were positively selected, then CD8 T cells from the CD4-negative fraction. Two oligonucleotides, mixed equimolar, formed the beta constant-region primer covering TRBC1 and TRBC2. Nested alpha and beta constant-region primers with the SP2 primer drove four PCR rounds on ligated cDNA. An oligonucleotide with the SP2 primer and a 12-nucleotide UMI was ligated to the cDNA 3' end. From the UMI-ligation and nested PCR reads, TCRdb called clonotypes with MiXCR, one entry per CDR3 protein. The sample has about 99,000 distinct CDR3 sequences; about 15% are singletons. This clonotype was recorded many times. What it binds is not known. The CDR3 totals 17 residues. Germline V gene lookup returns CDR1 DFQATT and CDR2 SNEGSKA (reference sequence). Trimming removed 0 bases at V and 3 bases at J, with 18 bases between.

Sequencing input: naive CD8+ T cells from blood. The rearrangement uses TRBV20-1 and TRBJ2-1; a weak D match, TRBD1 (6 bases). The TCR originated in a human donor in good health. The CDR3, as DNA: TGCAGTGCTAGAGATTTTACCAGACAGGCGGGCTACAATGAGCAGTTCTTC. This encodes CSARDFTRQAGYNEQFF.